This TCR beta chain originates from a study of blood T cell repertoires in COVID-19. As for the study in general: The United States, Italy and Spain were the sources of the acute and convalescent COVID-19 samples.

Per the original methods: Nucleated cell number was recorded as an estimate derived from reference gene primer amplification. Assay used: immunoSEQ multiplex PCR; TCRdb lists only in-frame clones, some missing. V and J calls and clone size are as listed in that table; D and trimming were resolved from the DNA. The sample holds 200,000 to 300,000 clones, 84% seen once. Germline CDR1 reads SGHDN; CDR2 reads FVKESK. V lost 0 bases and J lost 6; bases outside the gene matches: 15. This CDR3 contains 19 residues. V and J are TRBV14 and TRBJ2-7, with 12 bases lining up with TRBD2. Sequencing input: peripheral blood. This sequence originates from a man aged 50 or older with acute or convalescent COVID-19. CDR3 sequence: CASSQDTLAGGPLGGEQYF. CDR3 nucleotide sequence: TGTGCCAGCAGCCAAGATACCCTAGCGGGAGGGCCTCTGGGGGGCGAGCAGTACTTC.